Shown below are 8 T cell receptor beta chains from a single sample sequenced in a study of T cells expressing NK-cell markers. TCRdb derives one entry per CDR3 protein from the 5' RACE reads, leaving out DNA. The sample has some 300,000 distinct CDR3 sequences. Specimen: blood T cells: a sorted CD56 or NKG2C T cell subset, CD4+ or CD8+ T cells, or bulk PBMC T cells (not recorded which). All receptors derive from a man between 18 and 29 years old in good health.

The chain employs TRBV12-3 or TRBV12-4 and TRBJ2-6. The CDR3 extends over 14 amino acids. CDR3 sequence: CASRAVDGANVLTF.

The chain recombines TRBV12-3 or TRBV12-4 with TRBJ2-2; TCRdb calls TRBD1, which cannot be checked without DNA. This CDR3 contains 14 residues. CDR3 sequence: CASSLRGDYGELFF.

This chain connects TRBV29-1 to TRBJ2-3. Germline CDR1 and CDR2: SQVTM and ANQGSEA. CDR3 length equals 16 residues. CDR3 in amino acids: CSVAGWLRGSTDTQYF.

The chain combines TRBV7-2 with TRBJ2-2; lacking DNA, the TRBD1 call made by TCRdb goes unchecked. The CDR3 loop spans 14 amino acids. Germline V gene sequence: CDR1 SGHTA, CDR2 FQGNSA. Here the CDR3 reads CASSPMKGAGELFF.

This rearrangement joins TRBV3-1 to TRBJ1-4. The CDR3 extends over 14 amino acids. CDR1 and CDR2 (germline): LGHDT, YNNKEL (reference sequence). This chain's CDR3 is CASSQDRAVWKLFF. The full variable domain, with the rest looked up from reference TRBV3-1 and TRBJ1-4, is DTAVSQTPKYLVTQMGNDKSIKCEQNLGHDTMYWYKQDSKKFLKIMFSYNNKELIINETVPNRFSPKSPDKAHLNLHINSLELGDSAVYFCASSQDRAVWKLFFGSGTQLSVL.

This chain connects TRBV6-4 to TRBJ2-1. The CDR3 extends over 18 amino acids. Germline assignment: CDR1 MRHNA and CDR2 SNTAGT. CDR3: CASSDSNQPHGAYNEQFF.

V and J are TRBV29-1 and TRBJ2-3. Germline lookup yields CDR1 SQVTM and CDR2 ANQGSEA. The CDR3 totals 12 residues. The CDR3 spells CSVDFSTDTQYF.

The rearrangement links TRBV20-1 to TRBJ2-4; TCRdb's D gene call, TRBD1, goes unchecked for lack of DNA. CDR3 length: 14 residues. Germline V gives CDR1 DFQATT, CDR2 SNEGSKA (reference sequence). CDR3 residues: CSARVPGGADIQYF.